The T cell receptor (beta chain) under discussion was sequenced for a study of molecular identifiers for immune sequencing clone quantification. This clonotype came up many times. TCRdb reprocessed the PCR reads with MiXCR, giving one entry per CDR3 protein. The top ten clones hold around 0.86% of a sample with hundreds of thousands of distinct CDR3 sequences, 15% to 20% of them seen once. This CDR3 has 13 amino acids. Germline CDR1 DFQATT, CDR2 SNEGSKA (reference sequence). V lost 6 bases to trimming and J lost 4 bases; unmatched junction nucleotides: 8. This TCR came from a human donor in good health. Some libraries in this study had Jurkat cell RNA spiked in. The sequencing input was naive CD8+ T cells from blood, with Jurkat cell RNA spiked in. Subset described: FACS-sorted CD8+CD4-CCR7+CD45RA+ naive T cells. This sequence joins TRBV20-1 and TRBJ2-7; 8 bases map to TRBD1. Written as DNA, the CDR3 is TGCAGTGCAAGCGACAGGGGTTCGTACGAGCAGTACTTC. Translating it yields CSASDRGSYEQYF.